This T cell receptor beta chain was captured in a study of siplizumab effects on memory and regulatory T cells. Broader study findings: Proliferating CD4+ or CD8+ clones, roughly 80-97% of them, lacked an assignable naive or memory phenotype.

The table came from immunoSEQ multiplex PCR; TCRdb's copy has only in-frame clones and leaves some out. The table includes around 100,000 clones, 92% detected once. CDR1 and CDR2 from the germline V gene are SGHRS and YFSETQ. The ends were cut back, 5 bases at V and 0 bases at J, with 10 bases in the middle. This CDR3 has 14 amino acids. With regard to this clone: As yet, its antigen is unknown. Other nucleotide sequences from this sample produce the same CDR3.

The receptor was derived from a human donor in good health. Sequences were obtained from Tregs sorted from blood. The chain carries TRBV5-1 and TRBJ2-3; unclear D gene. CDR3 sequence reads: CASRPTSSTDTQYF. In DNA, the CDR3 is TGCGCCAGCAGACCGACAAGTAGCACAGATACGCAGTATTTT.